The sequence of this T cell receptor beta chain was determined in a study of molecular identifiers for immune sequencing clone quantification. Using its own MiXCR run on the PCR reads, TCRdb lists one record per CDR3 protein. In the table there are some 93,000 distinct CDR3 sequences, 21% of which are singletons. V lost 3 bases to trimming and J lost 1 base, with 11 bases between them. Germline values: CDR1 LNHDA, CDR2 SQIVND (reference sequence). This CDR3 has 15 amino acids. The V gene is TRBV19, the J gene TRBJ2-3; D may correspond to TRBD1 or TRBD2 (5 bases each). This clonotype was sampled from a human donor in good health. Some libraries in this study had Jurkat cell RNA spiked in. Sequencing was performed on naive CD8+ T cells from blood, with Jurkat cell RNA spiked in. This sample's subset: FACS-sorted CD8+CD4-CCR7+CD45RA+ naive T cells. The CDR3 nucleotides read TGTGCCAGTAGTATCGGGGCACACCGCACAGATACGCAGTATTTT. It yields the protein CASSIGAHRTDTQYF.